This is a list of T cell receptor beta chains from one sample in a study of sequential checkpoint blockade in melanoma. The assay was immunoSEQ multiplex PCR, and TCRdb's table has in-frame clones only and misses some. Among about 9,100 clones listed, roughly 75% were seen once. The source was CD8+ T cells sorted from blood (inferred from file names), collected from a patient given nivolumab and ipilimumab in sequence. The receptors here all came from a human donor with melanoma. CDR3s include the opening cysteine and the closing phenylalanine or tryptophan. The D gene is left open where the match is weak. The size of a clone is reported for some rows only, either as once, few or many, or as a class for expanded clones.

V gene	D gene	J gene	clone size	CDR3 DNA	CDR3 protein
TRBV19	NA	TRBJ1-5	NA	TGTGCCAGTAGTATAACGGGCAATCAGCCCCAGCATTTT	CASSITGNQPQHF
TRBV27	NA	TRBJ2-1	once	NA	CASSTVAGGTDGFF
TRBV27	NA	TRBJ2-1	NA	TGTGCCAGCAGTCCCTCGGGAGACCTCTACAATGAGCAGTTCTTC	CASSPSGDLYNEQFF
TRBV7-6	NA	TRBJ1-5	NA	TGTGCCAGCAGCTTATCGTCGGGGGGGATTGGTAATCAGCCCCAGCATTTT	CASSLSSGGIGNQPQHF
TRBV5-1	TRBD2	TRBJ2-5	NA	TGCGCCAGCAGCCAAGGGACTAGCGGCTCGAGGGAAGAGACCCAGTACTTC	CASSQGTSGSREETQYF
TRBV6-5	TRBD2	TRBJ2-1	once	TGTGCCAGCAGTTACGTTAGCGGGAGAGTCAGTGAGCAGTTCTTC	CASSYVSGRVSEQFF
TRBV14	NA	TRBJ1-3	few	TGTGCCAGCAGCCACACCCGCTTTACTTTTGCAAACACCATATATTTT	CASSHTRFTFANTIYF
TRBV4-3	NA	TRBJ2-6	few	TGCGCCAGCAGCCAAGATGGGCCTTCGGGGGCCAACGTCCTGACTTTC	CASSQDGPSGANVLTF
TRBV5-1	TRBD1	TRBJ1-5	once	TGCGCCAGCAGCTCGGGACAGGGTAGTGAGCCCCAGCATTTT	CASSSGQGSEPQHF
TRBV4-3	TRBD2	TRBJ2-7	few	TGCGCCAGCAGCCAAGGGACTAGCGACCCCTCCTACGAGCAGTACTTC	CASSQGTSDPSYEQYF
TRBV6-1	TRBD1	TRBJ2-1	NA	TGTGCCAGCATAACAGGGGATAATTACAATGAGCAGTTCTTC	CASITGDNYNEQFF
TRBV19	NA	TRBJ2-7	NA	TGTGCCAGTAGTATAGATCAAGGTTACCCTCCCAGGGAGCAGTACTTC	CASSIDQGYPPREQYF
TRBV30	NA	TRBJ1-5	NA	TGTGCCTGGAGTCCGGGGGTTGGCAATCAGCCCCAGCATTTT	CAWSPGVGNQPQHF
TRBV12-5	NA	TRBJ2-3	NA	TGTGCTAGTACCAAGAGGGAAGCAAGCACAGATACGCAGTATTTT	CASTKREASTDTQYF
TRBV7-9	NA	TRBJ2-5	NA	TGTGCCAGCAGCCTCACTCCGACCCAGTACTTC	CASSLTPTQYF
TRBV4-1	TRBD2	TRBJ2-1	NA	TGCGCCAGCAGCCAAGCGCGACTAGCGGGGGAGCAGTTCTTC	CASSQARLAGEQFF
TRBV7-2	TRBD1	TRBJ1-4	medium-sized	TGTGCCAGCAGCTCCACACAGGGGTTCACTAATGAAAAACTGTTTTTT	CASSSTQGFTNEKLFF
TRBV30	TRBD1	TRBJ1-1	NA	TGTGCCTGGAGTCATTCAGGGGGAAACACTGAAGCTTTCTTT	CAWSHSGGNTEAFF
TRBV7-8	NA	TRBJ1-1	NA	TGTGCCAGCAGCTTATTTGAGGGCGGAACCGAAGCTTTCTTT	CASSLFEGGTEAFF
TRBV5-8	NA	TRBJ2-1	NA	TGCGCCAGCAGCCAAGAACGCCTTAGCTCCTACAATGAGCAGTTCTTC	CASSQERLSSYNEQFF
TRBV28	NA	TRBJ2-2	once	TGTGCCAGCAGTTTAGTAGTGAACACCGGGGAGCTGTTTTTT	CASSLVVNTGELFF
TRBV6-1	TRBD2	TRBJ2-5	few	TGTGCCAGCAGTGAAGAGGGTAGCGGGGCAGAGACCCAGTACTTC	CASSEEGSGAETQYF
TRBV27	NA	TRBJ2-7	NA	TGTGCCAGCCGATTTGGCGGGGGGACAGCCGAGCAGTACTTC	CASRFGGGTAEQYF
TRBV4-3	TRBD2	TRBJ2-3	few	TGCGCCAGCAGCCAAGAGTTCGGGGGGGGCACAGATACGCAGTATTTT	CASSQEFGGGTDTQYF
TRBV4-1	NA	TRBJ1-1	NA	TGCGCCAGCAGCGAGGCAGGGTTGAACACTGAAGCTTTCTTT	CASSEAGLNTEAFF
TRBV10-2	TRBD1	TRBJ2-7	NA	TGCGCCAGCAGGGATCCGGGACAGGGGGCACACGAGCAGTACTTC	CASRDPGQGAHEQYF
TRBV11-2	TRBD1	TRBJ1-5	NA	TGTGCCAGCAGCTCACAGGGGTACAATCAGCCCCAGCATTTT	CASSSQGYNQPQHF
TRBV4-3	TRBD2	TRBJ2-3	NA	TGCGCCAGCAGCCCGCGACTAGCGGGAGGGCCGAGCACAGATACGCAGTATTTT	CASSPRLAGGPSTDTQYF
TRBV11-2	NA	TRBJ2-2	NA	TGTGCCAGCAGCTCCGGACAGATGAGGTCCGGGGAGCTGTTTTTT	CASSSGQMRSGELFF
TRBV15	TRBD1	TRBJ2-1	NA	TGTGCCACCAGCCCAATCGGGGACAGCCTTGGGGATGAGCAGTTCTTC	CATSPIGDSLGDEQFF
TRBV4-1	NA	TRBJ1-2	NA	TGCGCCAGCAGCCAAGATATCCCCAGGGATGTTGGCTACACCTTC	CASSQDIPRDVGYTF
TRBV5-4	NA	TRBJ1-3	few	TGTGCCAGCAGCCTAAGGGGGGGCCGCTCTGGAAACACCATATATTTT	CASSLRGGRSGNTIYF
TRBV19	NA	TRBJ1-2	NA	TGTGCCAGTAGTATAGATCGAGAACAGGGAATGGACTATGGCTACACCTTC	CASSIDREQGMDYGYTF
TRBV6-6	NA	TRBJ2-7	NA	TGTGCCAGCAGTTACTCCACATCCTACGAGCAGTACTTC	CASSYSTSYEQYF
TRBV5-1	TRBD1	TRBJ1-5	NA	TGCGCCAGCAGCACCGGGACAGGGGAAACCCCCCAGCATTTT	CASSTGTGETPQHF
TRBV19	NA	TRBJ2-7	few	TGTGCCAGTAGTATCACCGGGGCCTACGAGCAGTACTTC	CASSITGAYEQYF
TRBV12-2	NA	TRBJ2-7	once	TGTGCAAGTCGCTTAGGAGGGAGAGGGGGCTCTGTCGAGCAGTACTTC	CASRLGGRGGSVEQYF
TRBV2	NA	TRBJ2-7	large	TGTGCCAGCAGGCTACCGGGACAAGGGCATTTTCGAGTGAGCTACGAGCAGTACTTC	CASRLPGQGHFRVSYEQYF
TRBV29-1	TRBD2	TRBJ2-7	NA	TGCAGCGTCCGAGCGGGAGGGCCTCGGGGGAGCTCCTACGAGCAGTACTTC	CSVRAGGPRGSSYEQYF
TRBV6-1	TRBD2	TRBJ2-7	NA	TGTGCCAGCTGGGGAGGGATCCATTCCTACGAGCAGTACTTC	CASWGGIHSYEQYF
TRBV30	NA	TRBJ2-1	NA	TGTGCCTGGAGTGTAAGATGGGCACTAGATTACAATGAGCAGTTCTTC	CAWSVRWALDYNEQFF
TRBV4-1	NA	TRBJ2-1	once	TGCGCCAGCAGCCAAGCCCTACTAGCAACTGAGCAGTTCTTC	CASSQALLATEQFF
TRBV29-1	TRBD2	TRBJ2-1	NA	TGCAGCGTTGAACTTCTAGCGGGAGTCTACAATGAGCAGTTCTTC	CSVELLAGVYNEQFF
TRBV11-2	NA	TRBJ2-3	few	TGTGCCAGCAGTTCTATAGATCGCTTCACAGATACGCAGTATTTT	CASSSIDRFTDTQYF
TRBV4-2	TRBD2	TRBJ2-3	NA	TGTGCCAGCAGCGCACTAGCGGGGGGAGGCGCAGATACGCAGTATTTT	CASSALAGGGADTQYF
TRBV6-6	NA	TRBJ1-5	NA	TGTGCCAGCAGTTACTCGAGCGAGGGTCAGCCCCAGCATTTT	CASSYSSEGQPQHF
TRBV7-9	NA	TRBJ2-7	few	TGTGCCAGCAGCTCCGGTCCGGTGTACGAGCAGTACTTC	CASSSGPVYEQYF
TRBV5-1	TRBD2	TRBJ2-3	once	TGCGCCAGCAGTTTAGCGGGGACATTCACAGATACGCAGTATTTT	CASSLAGTFTDTQYF
TRBV19	TRBD1	TRBJ2-7	NA	TGTGCCAGTAGTATATCCCAGGGGGATCAGTACTTC	CASSISQGDQYF
TRBV6-1	NA	TRBJ2-7	NA	TGTGCCAGCGGACGGTTGGGGAGCTCCTACGAGCAGTACTTC	CASGRLGSSYEQYF